This T cell receptor beta chain is drawn from a study of radiotherapy plus CTLA-4 blockade in lung cancer. Sequencing used immunoSEQ multiplex PCR; TCRdb keeps in-frame clones, though not all of them. The sample includes about 54,000 clones, more than 60% of them seen just once. This clone appeared once. Germline V gene lookup returns CDR1 MNHEY and CDR2 SMNVEV (reference sequence). This CDR3 region has 15 residues. Trimming removed 2 bases at V and 6 bases at J, with 14 bases between. The chain combines TRBV27 with TRBJ1-5; D gene unclear. The sequence came from a human donor with non-small cell lung cancer who had a partial response to radiotherapy plus ipilimumab. The material was peripheral blood, obtained from a patient treated with radiotherapy plus ipilimumab. The CDR3 DNA is TGTGCCAGCAGTTTAGCCCGGACTCGGGGTCAGCCCCAGCATTTT. It is translated as CASSLARTRGQPQHF.